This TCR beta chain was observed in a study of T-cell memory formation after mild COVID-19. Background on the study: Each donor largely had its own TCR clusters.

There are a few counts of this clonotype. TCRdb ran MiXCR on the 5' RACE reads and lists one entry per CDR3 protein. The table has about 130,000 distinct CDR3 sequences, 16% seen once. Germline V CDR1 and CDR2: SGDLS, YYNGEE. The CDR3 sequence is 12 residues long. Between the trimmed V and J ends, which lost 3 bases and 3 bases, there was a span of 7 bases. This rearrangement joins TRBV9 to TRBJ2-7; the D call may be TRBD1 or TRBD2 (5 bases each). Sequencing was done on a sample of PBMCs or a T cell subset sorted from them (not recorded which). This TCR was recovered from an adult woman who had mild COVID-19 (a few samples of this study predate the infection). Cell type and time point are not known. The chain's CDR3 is CASSGDGYEQYF. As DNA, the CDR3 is TGTGCCAGCAGCGGGGACGGCTACGAGCAGTACTTC.